The 5 T cell receptor beta chains reported below all come from one sample, sequenced in a study of Ad26.COV2.S vaccination and SARS-CoV-2 variants. Generated by immunoSEQ multiplex PCR, the TCRdb table keeps only in-frame clones and is missing some. The sample consists of about 470,000 clones, roughly 88% of them appearing once. Treatment given: approximately 18 received Ad26.COV2.S at low or high dose, single or two shots; several received placebo; per-sample allocation not given. Following the first vaccine or placebo injection, samples were taken on day 63. The input for sequencing was peripheral blood, taken in a trial of Ad26.COV2.S vaccine versus placebo. The source of these receptors is a person between 18 and 65 years old who received the Ad26.COV2.S COVID-19 vaccine or a placebo.

The gene calls are TRBV28 and TRBJ2-1; D gene uncertain. The CDR3 is 11 residues long. Germline V lookup: CDR1 MDHEN, CDR2 SYDVKM. V gave up 1 base and J gave up 8 bases, with 3 bases separating them. Here the CDR3 reads CASSLLYEQFF. CDR3 sequence (DNA): TGTGCCAGCAGTTTATTGTATGAGCAGTTCTTC.

This clone was picked up one time. The CDR3 region has the DNA TGTGCCAGCAGCCAAGAAGCCACACGGGGCGGGGAGCTGTTTTTT. Translating it yields CASSQEATRGGELFF. The chain has TRBV4-2 and TRBJ2-2; weak D call: TRBD2 (5 bases). The CDR3 contains 15 residues. Deletions cut 0 bases from V and 7 bases from J, with 12 bases between. The germline CDR1 and CDR2 sequences are LGHNA and YNFKEQ.

The rearrangement links TRBV5-1 to TRBJ2-4, with D possibly matching TRBD1 (7 bases). CDR3 length: 14 amino acids. Between the trimmed V and J ends, which lost 4 bases and 9 bases, there was a span of 17 bases. Looked up from germline, CDR1 is SGHRS and CDR2 is YFSETQ. The CDR3 is CASSPVAQGGIQYF. For the CDR3, the DNA is TGCGCCAGCAGCCCGGTAGCTCAGGGGGGCATTCAGTACTTC.

The chain has TRBV19 and TRBJ2-3; 10 positions agree with TRBD1. V gave up 1 base and J gave up 4 bases; unmatched junction bases: 5. The CDR3 runs to 16 residues. CDR1 is LNHDA, CDR2 SQIVND, per germline (reference sequence). CDR3 region: CASSIGTGGWSDTQYF. The CDR3 DNA reads as TGTGCCAGTAGTATAGGGACAGGGGGATGGTCAGATACGCAGTATTTT.

This clone was seen only once. This chain uses TRBV3-1 (or the pseudogene TRBV3-2) with TRBJ2-3; possibly TRBD1 or TRBD2 for D (6 bases each). The CDR3 spans 17 residues. The germline V gene has CDR1 LGHDT and CDR2 YNNKEL (reference sequence). V shed 2 bases and J shed 0 bases, with 15 bases lying between them. The CDR3 here is CASSQILGGLSTDTQYF. The CDR3 DNA follows: TGTGCCAGCAGCCAAATACTAGGGGGACTTAGCACAGATACGCAGTATTTT.